The 10 T cell receptor beta chains given below trace back to one sample, sequenced in a study of cytomegalovirus exposure and HLA in healthy donors. PCR used 60 Vbeta primers and 13 Jbeta primers. Generated by immunoSEQ multiplex PCR, the TCRdb table keeps only in-frame clones and is missing some. The data hold 130,000 to 150,000 clones, with roughly 80% observed a single time. The sequenced sample consisted of PBMCs. These receptors were obtained from a woman in her thirties or forties in good health and CMV-seropositive.

The chain links TRBV7-9 to TRBJ1-4, with 7 bases that match TRBD1. Losses at the gene ends were 4 bases for V and 8 bases for J; bases not matched to a gene: 7. Germline CDR1 and CDR2: SEHNR and FQNEAQ (reference sequence). This CDR3 has 14 residues. The CDR3 bases are TGTGCCAGCAGCTCCAGACAGGGAATCGAAAAACTGTTTTTT. Its protein product is CASSSRQGIEKLFF.

The chain has TRBV7-2 and TRBJ1-1; D is unclear. Germline CDR1 is SGHTA and CDR2 is FQGNSA. The CDR3 runs 16 residues. V dropped 2 bases and J dropped 2 bases, with 15 bases sitting between them. In DNA form, the CDR3 reads TGTGCCAGCAGCTTACAATCTATGACAAAAAACACTGAAGCTTTCTTT. Amino acids: CASSLQSMTKNTEAFF.

The chain combines TRBV30 with TRBJ1-2; 8 bases align to TRBD1. CDR1 and CDR2 (germline): GTSNPN, SVGIG (reference sequence). The CDR3 consists of 12 residues. The ends lost 5 bases at V and 8 bases at J; junction bases unmatched: 7. The DNA of the CDR3 is TGTGCCTGGGAACAGGGGGGTCGAGGCTACACCTTC. Protein: CAWEQGGRGYTF.

The genes are TRBV2 and TRBJ2-7, with D perhaps TRBD1 (6 bases). The CDR3 spans 13 residues. V lost 8 bases, J lost 1 base, and 12 bases lay in between. Germline-derived CDR1 and CDR2 are SNHLY and FYNNEI. In DNA, the CDR3 is TGTGCCAGCTATGGGGGCAGTTCCTACGAGCAGTACTTC. It encodes CASYGGSSYEQYF.

This clone turned up a few times. This rearrangement joins TRBV5-1 to TRBJ1-1; D unclear. The CDR3 consists of 13 residues. V was clipped by 2 bases and J by 4 bases, with 9 bases between them. The germline gives CDR1 SGHRS, CDR2 YFSETQ. CDR3 in amino acids: CASSLGGTTEAFF. The CDR3 region has the DNA TGCGCCAGCAGCTTAGGCGGAACCACTGAAGCTTTCTTT.

The DNA of the CDR3 is TGCGCCAGCAGCCCCCAGGATGGGCTCTATGGCTACACCTTC. This translates into CASSPQDGLYGYTF. The rearrangement uses TRBV5-1 and TRBJ1-2; D remains unclear. Per the germline V gene, CDR1 is SGHRS and CDR2 is YFSETQ. The length of the CDR3 is 14 residues. Trimming took 4 bases from V and 4 from J, leaving 14 bases between them.

This clone was recorded only once. The J gene is TRBJ2-7, the V gene TRBV28; D might be TRBD1 (6 bases). The germline gives CDR1 MDHEN, CDR2 SYDVKM. This CDR3 contains 15 residues. Trimming stripped 2 bases from V and 5 bases from J, with 16 bases between. The CDR3 bases are TGTGCCAGCAGTTTAGGGATAGGGGGAAAGGACGAGCAGTACTTC. Translated, it gives CASSLGIGGKDEQYF.

The CDR3 region has the DNA TGTGCCAGCACCAGGGACTTCGTCAGTGAGCAGTTCTTC. It encodes CASTRDFVSEQFF. This sequence joins TRBV2 and TRBJ2-1; D is possibly TRBD2 (6 bases). Germline assignment: CDR1 SNHLY and CDR2 FYNNEI. Trimming removed 7 bases from V and 9 bases from J, with 16 bases in between. The CDR3 has 13 amino acids.

The chain combines TRBV6-6 with TRBJ1-2; D perhaps matches TRBD1 (6 bases). Looked up from germline, CDR1 is MNHNY and CDR2 is SVGAGI (reference sequence). The CDR3 has 13 amino acids. The V and J ends lost 6 bases and 6 bases respectively, with 14 bases between them. CDR3 region: CASSYSGVHGYTF. CDR3 in DNA: TGTGCCAGCAGCTATTCAGGGGTCCATGGCTACACCTTC.

The chain recombines TRBV5-1 with TRBJ2-1, with 11 bases fitting TRBD1. The CDR3 covers 16 residues. The V gene end was trimmed by 2 bases and the J gene end by 6 bases; junction bases not matched to a gene: 7. The germline CDR1 and CDR2 sequences are SGHRS and YFSETQ. The CDR3 loop reads CASSFTWTGGLNEQFF. The DNA for the CDR3 is TGCGCCAGCAGCTTCACCTGGACAGGGGGCCTCAATGAGCAGTTCTTC.